One sample yielded the 27 T cell receptor beta chains listed below, sequenced in a study of cytomegalovirus exposure and HLA in healthy donors. The PCR made use of 60 Vbeta and 13 Jbeta primers. Assay: immunoSEQ multiplex PCR; the TCRdb copy retains only in-frame clones and omits some. The sample contains around 200,000 clones, 75% to 90% of which appear only once. What was sequenced was PBMCs. Receptors were obtained from a boy between 10 and 17 years old in good health and CMV-seronegative.

The J gene is TRBJ1-2, the V gene TRBV29-1; TRBD1 might be the D (5 bases). Germline CDR1 SQVTM, CDR2 ANQGSEA. The CDR3 consists of 11 residues. V lost 3 bases and J lost 7, with 9 bases in between. CDR3 residues: CSVDGGAGYTF. CDR3 bases: TGCAGCGTTGACGGAGGGGCTGGCTACACCTTC.

The CDR3 spells CASSIWDTFYGYTF. DNA for the CDR3: TGTGCCAGTAGTATATGGGACACATTCTATGGCTACACCTTC. The chain recombines TRBV19 with TRBJ1-2; the D gene is possibly TRBD1 (6 bases). The length of the CDR3 is 14 residues. CDR1 LNHDA and CDR2 SQIVND come from the germline V gene (reference sequence). The germline V and J ends were trimmed by 2 bases and 4 bases, with 11 bases remaining between them.

In its sample, this clone was seen a few times. The rearrangement uses TRBV6-6 and TRBJ1-1; 8 positions match TRBD1. CDR1 and CDR2 from the germline V gene are MNHNY and SVGAGI (reference sequence). The CDR3 runs to 15 residues. The trim removed 6 bases at V and 4 bases at J, leaving 10 bases unmatched. The DNA of the CDR3 is TGTGCCAGCAGCGCTCCTCGGACAGGGAGCACTGAAGCTTTCTTT. Protein sequence: CASSAPRTGSTEAFF.

The CDR3 coding sequence is TGCGCCAGCAGCTTGCCCGCGGGGGAGGGAAACACCATATATTTT. Translating gives CASSLPAGEGNTIYF. The chain links TRBV5-1 to TRBJ1-3; possibly TRBD1 for D (5 bases). Deletions cut 1 base from V and 4 bases from J, with 12 bases between. Per germline, CDR1 SGHRS and CDR2 YFSETQ. The CDR3 covers 15 residues.

This chain connects TRBV6-6 to TRBJ1-2, with no clear D. Germline-derived CDR1 and CDR2 are MNHNY and SVGAGI (reference sequence). V lost 5 bases and J 4 bases, leaving 11 bases between the germline ends. The CDR3 length is 13 residues. The CDR3 DNA is TGTGCCAGCAGTCCGACTGGGTCCTATGGCTACACCTTC. Translated: CASSPTGSYGYTF.

CDR3 in amino acids: CASSQEGVYGYTF. DNA for the CDR3: TGTGCCAGCAGCCAGGAAGGGGTCTATGGCTACACCTTC. The chain is built from TRBV7-2 and TRBJ1-2; D possibly corresponds to TRBD1 (5 bases). Between the trimmed V and J ends, which lost 5 bases and 4 bases, there was a span of 11 bases. The germline gives CDR1 SGHTA, CDR2 FQGNSA. This CDR3 has 13 residues. The variable domain in full, with the rest retrieved from reference TRBV7-2 and TRBJ1-2, is GAGVSQSPSNKVTEKGKDVELRCDPISGHTALYWYRQSLGQGLEFLIYFQGNSAPDKSGLPSDRFSAERTGGSVSTLTIQRTQQEDSAVYLCASSQEGVYGYTFGSGTRLTVV.

The chain combines TRBV10-2 with TRBJ2-7; 7 positions agree with TRBD1. With V trimmed by 3 bases and J by 5 bases, 13 bases remained unmatched. CDR1 and CDR2 from the germline V gene are WSHSY and SAAADI. The CDR3 is 16 amino acids. CDR3 in DNA: TGCGCCAGCAGTGATTTGGTCGGGACAGTCGTCCACGAGCAGTACTTC. The encoded protein is CASSDLVGTVVHEQYF.

The sample holds one count of this clone. The rearrangement uses TRBV5-1 and TRBJ2-2, with 8 bases matching TRBD2. The junction had 5 bases not matched to a gene; V was cut back by 3 bases and J by 4 bases. CDR3 length: 15 residues. Germline V gene sequence: CDR1 SGHRS, CDR2 YFSETQ. The CDR3 bases are TGCGCCAGCAGCTCGGGACTAGTCTTCACCGGGGAGCTGTTTTTT. Translating it yields CASSSGLVFTGELFF.

The chain joins TRBV9 to TRBJ1-5; D gene uncertain. There are 13 residues in the CDR3. V lost 4 bases and J 5 bases, leaving 10 bases between the germline ends. Germline V lookup: CDR1 SGDLS, CDR2 YYNGEE. CDR3 loop: CASSPSDYQPQHF. As DNA, the CDR3 is TGTGCCAGCAGCCCCTCAGATTATCAGCCCCAGCATTTT.

The chain recombines TRBV11-1 with TRBJ2-7; TRBD2 might be the D (7 bases). This CDR3 is built from 15 residues. Trimming shortened V by 5 bases and J by 6 bases, and 20 bases separated the two germline ends. The V gene's germline CDR1 is SGHAT and CDR2 FQDESV (reference sequence). CDR3 region: CASSDGTSRGGEQYF. As DNA, the CDR3 is TGTGCCAGCAGCGATGGGACCTCAAGGGGGGGCGAGCAGTACTTC.

This chain connects TRBV7-3 to TRBJ2-2; D is possibly TRBD1 (5 bases). The CDR3 is 17 amino acids. Trimming shortened V by 5 bases and J by 1 base, and 17 bases separated the two germline ends. The germline V gene has CDR1 SGHTA and CDR2 FQGTGA. CDR3 sequence (DNA): TGTGCCAGCAGCCCTCTACAGGACCCGCGGAACACCGGGGAGCTGTTTTTT. Protein sequence: CASSPLQDPRNTGELFF. Based on the CDR3 plus reference TRBV7-3 and TRBJ2-2, the full variable domain is GAGVSQTPSNKVTEKGKYVELRCDPISGHTALYWYRQSLGQGPEFLIYFQGTGAADDSGLPNDRFFAVRPEGSVSTLKIQRTERGDSAVYLCASSPLQDPRNTGELFFGEGSRLTVL.

This sequence joins TRBV7-8 and TRBJ2-7; D is uncertain. V lost 0 bases and J lost 1, with 4 bases in between. CDR1 SGHVS and CDR2 FQNEAQ come from the germline V gene. There are 13 residues in the CDR3. The CDR3 region is CASSLAASYEQYF. CDR3 DNA: TGTGCCAGCAGCTTAGCGGCTTCCTACGAGCAGTACTTC.

The chain carries TRBV7-6 and TRBJ2-3; D is perhaps TRBD2 (6 bases). V shed 5 bases and J shed 0 bases, with 15 bases lying between them. The CDR3 is 16 residues long. From germline, CDR1 is SGHVS and CDR2 FNYEAQ. DNA of the CDR3: TGTGCCAGCAGCCGAAACCCCAGCGGGAGCACAGATACGCAGTATTTT. This gives the protein CASSRNPSGSTDTQYF.

CDR3 sequence: CASSLHQSTEAFF. The CDR3 coding sequence is TGTGCCAGCAGCTTACACCAGTCCACTGAAGCTTTCTTT. The V call is TRBV7-2, the J call TRBJ1-1; D unresolved. V shed 2 bases and J shed 4 bases, with 8 bases lying between them. This CDR3 spans 13 amino acids. Germline CDR1 reads SGHTA; CDR2 reads FQGNSA.

The V call is TRBV6-1, the J call TRBJ2-3; 7 bases fit TRBD1. CDR3 length: 14 residues. Germline V gene data show CDR1 as MNHNS and CDR2 as SASEGT. J gave up 2 bases and V 5 bases, and 4 bases lay outside the gene matches. CDR3: CASSLGQLTDTQYF. The DNA for the CDR3 is TGTGCCAGCAGTCTGGGACAGCTCACAGATACGCAGTATTTT.

The rearrangement joins TRBV5-1 to TRBJ2-7, with a possible D match to TRBD1 (6 bases). Trimming shortened V by 1 base and J by 1 base, and 15 bases separated the two germline ends. The CDR3 runs 16 residues. Germline CDR1 is SGHRS and CDR2 is YFSETQ. The CDR3 is CASSLLGAKRSYEQYF. As DNA, the CDR3 is TGCGCCAGCAGCTTGCTGGGGGCCAAGCGGTCCTACGAGCAGTACTTC. The full variable domain, with the rest looked up from reference TRBV5-1 and TRBJ2-7, is KAGVTQTPRYLIKTRGQQVTLSCSPISGHRSVSWYQQTPGQGLQFLFEYFSETQRNKGNFPGRFSGRQFSNSRSEMNVSTLELGDSALYLCASSLLGAKRSYEQYFGPGTRLTVT.

The chain links TRBV7-9 to TRBJ1-5, with a weak D call TRBD1 (5 bases). The V and J ends lost 5 bases and 4 bases respectively, with 12 bases between them. The CDR3 is 14 residues long. CDR1 is SEHNR, CDR2 FQNEAQ, per germline (reference sequence). CDR3: CASSRRGKNQPQHF. CDR3 DNA: TGTGCCAGCAGCCGCCGGGGGAAGAATCAGCCCCAGCATTTT.

The V gene is TRBV11-3, the J gene TRBJ2-2; 10 nucleotides line up with TRBD2. J gave up 3 bases and V 7 bases, and 8 bases lay outside the gene matches. Germline V gene data show CDR1 as SGHNT and CDR2 as YENEEA. The CDR3 runs to 16 residues. CDR3 region: CASTSQSGRDTGELFF. In DNA, the CDR3 is TGTGCCAGCACCTCCCAAAGCGGGAGGGACACCGGGGAGCTGTTTTTT.

This clone was seen a few times. The rearrangement links TRBV7-2 to TRBJ1-1; no definite D call. Germline CDR1 SGHTA, CDR2 FQGNSA. Trimming took off 3 bases at V and 6 bases at J, with 11 bases between the two ends. There are 13 residues in the CDR3. This CDR3 reads CASSLDVGAEAFF. In DNA, the CDR3 is TGTGCCAGCAGCTTGGATGTCGGGGCTGAAGCTTTCTTT.

The chain links TRBV6-6 to TRBJ2-2; D ambiguous. V dropped 2 bases and J dropped 5 bases, with 9 bases sitting between them. The CDR3 totals 14 residues. CDR1 is MNHNY, CDR2 SVGAGI, per germline (reference sequence). Written as DNA, the CDR3 is TGTGCCAGCAGTTACGATCCGAGGACCGGGGAGCTGTTTTTT. This encodes CASSYDPRTGELFF.

The chain uses TRBV30 and TRBJ2-3; D call uncertain. Germline V gene sequence: CDR1 GTSNPN, CDR2 SVGIG (reference sequence). This CDR3 region has 12 residues. Trimming removed 0 bases from V and 3 bases from J, with 4 bases in between. CDR3 coding DNA: TGTGCCTGGAGTGTTAGAACAGATACGCAGTATTTT. Its translation is CAWSVRTDTQYF.

The rearrangement uses TRBV6-5 and TRBJ1-5, with D tentatively TRBD1 (6 bases). V lost 6 bases to trimming and J lost 4 bases, with 10 bases between them. The germline V gene encodes CDR1 MNHEY and CDR2 SVGAGI. This CDR3 spans 13 amino acids. DNA of the CDR3: TGTGCCAGCAGCCGGACAGAAAATCAGCCCCAGCATTTT. It yields the protein CASSRTENQPQHF.

The chain has TRBV29-1 and TRBJ2-2, with 11 bases identical to TRBD2. This CDR3 has 14 amino acids. V dropped 6 bases and J dropped 4; count of bases not matched to a gene: 4. CDR1 is SQVTM and CDR2 is ANQGSEA in the germline V gene. In DNA, the CDR3 is TGCAGCGTCTATAGCGGGGGGGGCACCGGGGAGCTGTTTTTT. Translating gives CSVYSGGGTGELFF.

The chain links TRBV29-1 to TRBJ1-1; D is unclear. The length of the CDR3 is 14 residues. Germline V gene sequence: CDR1 SQVTM, CDR2 ANQGSEA. The ends were cut back, 0 bases at V and 1 base at J, with 9 bases in the middle. This CDR3 is CSVEDWAENTEAFF. CDR3 DNA: TGCAGCGTTGAAGATTGGGCAGAGAACACTGAAGCTTTCTTT.

This chain links TRBV5-4 with TRBJ2-3; D might be TRBD1 (5 bases). Germline V CDR1 and CDR2: SGHNT, YYREEE (reference sequence). The length of the CDR3 is 14 residues. Trimming left V 2 bases short and J 3 bases short, with 10 bases between. The CDR3 DNA sequence: TGTGCCAGCAGCTTAGGGGTTAGGACAGATACGCAGTATTTT. Its protein is CASSLGVRTDTQYF.

The chain employs TRBV5-1 and TRBJ2-7, with TRBD2 as a possible D gene (6 bases). Trimming removed 4 bases from V and 7 bases from J, with 12 bases in between. Looked up from germline, CDR1 is SGHRS and CDR2 is YFSETQ. The CDR3 covers 12 residues. Here the CDR3 reads CASSPSGEEQYF. The CDR3 DNA reads as TGCGCCAGCAGCCCTTCGGGGGAAGAGCAGTACTTC.

This clone occurred a few times. The V and J genes are TRBV7-9 and TRBJ1-4; D is unresolved. The CDR3 is 14 residues long. From germline, CDR1 is SEHNR and CDR2 FQNEAQ (reference sequence). V was pared by 3 bases and J by 1 base, with 6 bases between. The CDR3: CASSFSGTNEKLFF. CDR3 coding DNA: TGTGCCAGCAGCTTTTCCGGAACTAATGAAAAACTGTTTTTT.